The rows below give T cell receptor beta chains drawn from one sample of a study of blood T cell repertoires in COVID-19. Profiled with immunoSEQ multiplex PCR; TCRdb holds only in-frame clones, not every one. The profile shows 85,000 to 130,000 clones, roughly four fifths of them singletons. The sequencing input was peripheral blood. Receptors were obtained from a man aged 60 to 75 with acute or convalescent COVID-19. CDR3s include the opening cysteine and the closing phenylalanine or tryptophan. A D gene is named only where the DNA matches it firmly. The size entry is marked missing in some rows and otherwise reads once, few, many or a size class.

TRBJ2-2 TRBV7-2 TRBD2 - CASSFWTSGNRAGELFF TGTGCCAGCAGCTTCTGGACTAGCGGGAACAGGGCCGGGGAGCTGTTTTTT
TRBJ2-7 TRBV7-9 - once CASSLGTYEQYF TGTGCCAGCAGCTTAGGTACTTACGAGCAGTACTTC
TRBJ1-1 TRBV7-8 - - CASSLGEGRSKAFF TGTGCCAGCAGCTTAGGGGAGGGACGGAGTAAAGCTTTCTTT
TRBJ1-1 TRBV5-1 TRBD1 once CASSRQGMSADTEAFF TGCGCCAGCAGCCGACAGGGAATGAGCGCGGACACTGAAGCTTTCTTT
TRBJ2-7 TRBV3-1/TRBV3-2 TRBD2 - CASSQVRGGPVYEQYF TGTGCCAGCAGCCAAGTACGCGGGGGGCCGGTTTACGAGCAGTACTTC
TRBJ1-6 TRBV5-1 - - CASSPTRGSSPLHF TGCGCCAGCAGCCCTACTCGGGGTAGCTCACCCCTCCACTTT
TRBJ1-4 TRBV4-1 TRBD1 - CASSQVQQGSNEKLFF TGCGCCAGCAGCCAAGTTCAACAGGGGTCTAATGAAAAACTGTTTTTT
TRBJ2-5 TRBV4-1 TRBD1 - CASSHADRGVGETQYF TGCGCCAGCAGCCATGCGGACAGGGGGGTTGGGGAGACCCAGTACTTC
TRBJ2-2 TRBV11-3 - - CASSASWGRRAGELFF TGTGCCAGCAGCGCCTCTTGGGGGAGGCGCGCCGGGGAGCTGTTTTTT
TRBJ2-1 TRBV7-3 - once CASGRTGGDNEQFF TGTGCCAGCGGACGGACAGGAGGGGACAATGAGCAGTTCTTC
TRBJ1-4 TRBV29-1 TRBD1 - CSVEGRGREKLFF TGCAGCGTTGAGGGCAGGGGGCGTGAAAAACTGTTTTTT
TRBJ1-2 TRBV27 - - CASSLRGGGENYGYTF TGTGCCAGCAGTCTAAGAGGGGGAGGGGAGAACTATGGCTACACCTTC
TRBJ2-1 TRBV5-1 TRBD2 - CASRAIGLAGAMSSYNEQFF TGCGCCAGCAGGGCCATCGGACTAGCGGGGGCCATGAGCTCCTACAATGAGCAGTTCTTC
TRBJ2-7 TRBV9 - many CASSVVPGDSYEQYF TGTGCCAGCAGCGTAGTCCCAGGCGACAGCTACGAGCAGTACTTC
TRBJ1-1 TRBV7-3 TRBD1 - CASSSQGGNTEAFF TGTGCCAGCAGCTCACAGGGGGGGAACACTGAAGCTTTCTTT
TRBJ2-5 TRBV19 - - CASSMRTGGPETQYF TGTGCCAGTAGTATGAGGACCGGGGGGCCTGAGACCCAGTACTTC
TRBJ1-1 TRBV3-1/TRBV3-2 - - CASSRLEDTEAFF TGTGCCAGCAGCCGTCTGGAGGACACTGAAGCTTTCTTT
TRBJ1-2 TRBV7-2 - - CASSLGEGVHGYTF TGTGCCAGCAGCCTAGGTGAGGGTGTGCATGGCTACACCTTC
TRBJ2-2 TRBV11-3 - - CASSRSLGGPNTGELFF TGTGCCAGCAGCCGAAGTCTTGGCGGGCCGAACACCGGGGAGCTGTTTTTT
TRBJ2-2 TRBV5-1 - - CASSLNTGELFF TGCGCCAGTTCATTGAACACCGGGGAGCTGTTTTTT
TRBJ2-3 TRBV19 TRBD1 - CASSVDRDFTQYF TGTGCCAGTAGTGTCGACAGGGATTTTACGCAGTATTTT
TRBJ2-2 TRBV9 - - CASSVERGRSTGELFF TGTGCCAGCAGCGTAGAAAGGGGTCGTAGCACCGGGGAGCTGTTTTTT
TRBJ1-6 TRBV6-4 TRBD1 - CASSDSRDRASPLHF TGTGCCAGCAGTGACTCGAGGGACAGGGCGTCACCCCTCCACTTT
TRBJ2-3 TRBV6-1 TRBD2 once CASSGLAGSSTDTQYF TGTGCCAGCAGTGGACTAGCGGGGTCTTCCACAGATACGCAGTATTTT
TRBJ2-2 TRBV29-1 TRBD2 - CSVGLGLAGGQGGELFF TGCAGCGTTGGCCTGGGACTAGCGGGGGGCCAGGGCGGGGAGCTGTTTTTT
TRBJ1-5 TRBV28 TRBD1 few CASDRAHHQPQHF TGTGCCAGCGACAGGGCCCACCATCAGCCCCAGCATTTT
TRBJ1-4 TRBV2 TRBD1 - CASRTGGTNEKLFF TGTGCCAGCAGAACAGGGGGGACTAATGAAAAACTGTTTTTT
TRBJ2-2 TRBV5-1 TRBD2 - CASSGGLAGVGTGELFF TGCGCCAGCAGCGGGGGACTAGCGGGAGTTGGCACCGGGGAGCTGTTTTTT
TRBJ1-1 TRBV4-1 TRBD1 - CASSQDNQGALYAAFF TGCGCCAGCAGCCAAGATAACCAGGGGGCGTTGTATGCGGCTTTCTTT
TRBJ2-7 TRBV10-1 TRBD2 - CASSETTSGGSIEQYF TGCGCCAGCAGTGAGACTACTAGCGGGGGTTCAATTGAGCAGTACTTC
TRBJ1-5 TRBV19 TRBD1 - CATSTGGQTNQPQHF TGTGCCACCTCGACAGGGGGCCAAACAAATCAGCCCCAGCATTTT
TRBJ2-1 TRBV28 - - CASTQGGSGSNEQFF TGTGCCAGCACCCAAGGTGGGAGCGGTTCCAATGAGCAGTTCTTC
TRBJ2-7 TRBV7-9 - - CASSRGTVPYEQYF TGTGCCAGCAGCCGCGGGACAGTCCCCTACGAGCAGTACTTC
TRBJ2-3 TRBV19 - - CASSIGTLSSTDTQYF TGTGCCAGTAGTATTGGGACACTCTCTAGCACAGATACGCAGTATTTT
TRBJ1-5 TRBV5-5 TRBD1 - CASGQRDRNQPQHF TGTGCCAGCGGCCAAAGGGACAGAAATCAGCCCCAGCATTTT
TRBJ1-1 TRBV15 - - CATSRDLIASGAFF TGTGCCACCAGCAGAGATCTAATAGCTTCTGGAGCTTTCTTT
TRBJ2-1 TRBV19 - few CASTRGKSSYNEQFF TGTGCCAGTACTAGGGGGAAAAGCTCCTACAATGAGCAGTTCTTC
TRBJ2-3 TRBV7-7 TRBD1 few CASSAGGSSTDTQYF TGTGCTAGCAGCGCAGGGGGATCTAGCACAGATACGCAGTATTTT
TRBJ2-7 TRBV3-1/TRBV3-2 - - CASSQDQREQYF TGTGCCAGCAGCCAAGACCAGCGAGAGCAGTACTTC